This section outlines one T cell receptor (beta chain) sequence together with its context. The antigen remains undetermined. UMI-labeled 5' RACE TRB cDNA libraries were prepared from the cells. Using the 5' RACE reads, TCRdb records one entry per CDR3 protein without DNA. The sample has under 75,000 distinct CDR3 sequences. The sample belongs to a study of CXCR3-negative and CXCR3-positive naive CD8 T cells. Study findings and constraints: TRBV-TRBJ usage matched between naive CXCR3-negative and CXCR3-positive cells but not between memory cells.

CD45RO-CCR7+CD27+CD95- cells counted as naive CD8+ T cells. This CDR3 spans 15 amino acids. Germline CDR1 is DFQATT and CDR2 is SNEGSKA (reference sequence). This sequence originates from a human donor in good health. Some clones in this sample may be carry-over from other donors' samples. The J gene is TRBJ2-1, the V gene TRBV20-1; TCRdb designates TRBD2, a call that cannot be tested without DNA. The specimen was naive CXCR3- CD8+ T cells from blood. Subset specified: CD45RO-CCR7+CD27+CD95- naive CD8+ T cells lacking CXCR3 (TNR3-). The CDR3 is CSASSGTSSYNEQFF.